The 9 T cell receptor beta chains below come from one sample, sequenced in a study of technical replicates of blood from several donors. Produced via immunoSEQ multiplex PCR; TCRdb's table is partial and in-frame only. Altogether under 65,000 clones are present, 70% to 90% being singletons, with the ten largest covering about 4.9%. Sequences were obtained from PBMCs. These receptor sequences come from a human donor in good health. Some clones in this sample may be carry-over from other donors' samples.

The V gene is TRBV2, the J gene TRBJ2-3, with D possibly being TRBD2 (6 bases). The CDR3 is 15 residues long. Deletions cut 3 bases from V and 1 base from J, with 11 bases between. From germline, CDR1 is SNHLY and CDR2 FYNNEI. The CDR3 DNA reads TGTGCCAGCAGTGATTCGGGAGTTGGCACAGATACGCAGTATTTT. Protein product: CASSDSGVGTDTQYF. Combining the CDR3 with reference TRBV2 and TRBJ2-3 gives the whole variable domain EPEVTQTPSHQVTQMGQEVILRCVPISNHLYFYWYRQILGQKVEFLVSFYNNEISEKSEIFDDQFSVERPDGSNFTLKIRSTKLEDSAMYFCASSDSGVGTDTQYFGPGTRLTVL.

The chain uses TRBV7-8 and TRBJ1-1; D ambiguous. Deletions cut 5 bases from V and 0 bases from J, with 7 bases between. Germline loops: CDR1 SGHVS, CDR2 FQNEAQ. The CDR3 runs 13 residues. The CDR3 coding sequence is TGTGCCAGCAGCGAGAGCGTGAACACTGAAGCTTTCTTT. It yields the protein CASSESVNTEAFF.

J is TRBJ2-1 and V is TRBV4-3; D call uncertain. In germline, CDR1 is LGHNA, CDR2 YSLEER. This CDR3 region has 15 residues. V was pared by 4 bases and J by 4 bases, with 14 bases between. As DNA, the CDR3 is TGCGCCAGCAGCCGAGACCAGTTCTTATACAATGAGCAGTTCTTC. Protein product: CASSRDQFLYNEQFF.

This clone was seen a single time. The V and J genes are TRBV2 and TRBJ2-5, with TRBD2 matching 7 bases. The CDR3 sequence is 16 residues long. Trimming at V came to 7 bases and at J to 3 bases, leaving 14 bases not matched to a gene. Germline CDR1 and CDR2: SNHLY and FYNNEI. As DNA, the CDR3 is TGTGCCAGCACCCAAGAGCAACTAGCGACCGAAGAGACCCAGTACTTC. This gives the protein CASTQEQLATEETQYF.

The J gene is TRBJ1-1, the V gene TRBV10-3; tentatively, D is TRBD1 (5 bases). The CDR3 covers 13 residues. Germline V gene sequence: CDR1 ENHRY, CDR2 SYGVKD. The germline V and J ends were trimmed by 4 bases and 1 base, with 7 bases remaining between them. In DNA, the CDR3 is TGTGCCATCAGTGGTCAGGGGAACACTGAAGCTTTCTTT. It is translated as CAISGQGNTEAFF.

The genes are TRBV19 and TRBJ1-6; D is perhaps TRBD1 (6 bases). Trimming took off 7 bases at V and 8 bases at J, with 18 bases between the two ends. There are 15 residues in the CDR3. Per germline, CDR1 LNHDA and CDR2 SQIVND (reference sequence). The CDR3 DNA reads as TGTGCCAGTAAACAGGGACCGTTGTTGGATTCACCCCTCCACTTT. Translated, it gives CASKQGPLLDSPLHF.

The chain recombines TRBV9 with TRBJ1-4, with D possibly matching TRBD1 (5 bases). There are 14 residues in the CDR3. The germline CDR1 and CDR2 sequences are SGDLS and YYNGEE. V shed 0 bases and J shed 8 bases, with 11 bases lying between them. This CDR3 reads CASSVDPSGEKLFF. The DNA of the CDR3 is TGTGCCAGCAGCGTAGACCCATCAGGGGAAAAACTGTTTTTT.

The chain couples TRBV30 to TRBJ2-7; 9 nucleotides align to TRBD2. J was trimmed by 6 bases and V by 2 bases; bases with no gene match: 8. From germline, CDR1 is GTSNPN and CDR2 SVGIG (reference sequence). This CDR3 contains 14 residues. CDR3 protein: CAWSRTSGSGEQYF. The CDR3 nucleotides read TGTGCCTGGAGTCGCACTAGCGGGTCCGGCGAGCAGTACTTC.

This clone occurred once. This sequence joins TRBV5-1 and TRBJ2-1, with D perhaps TRBD1 or TRBD2 (7 bases each). The V end was cut by 4 bases, the J end by 7 bases, with 18 bases between. The germline CDR1 and CDR2 sequences are SGHRS and YFSETQ. This CDR3 has 15 amino acids. The chain's CDR3 is CASSLGLQGSNEQFF. CDR3 DNA sequence: TGCGCCAGCAGCCTGGGACTACAGGGGTCGAATGAGCAGTTCTTC.